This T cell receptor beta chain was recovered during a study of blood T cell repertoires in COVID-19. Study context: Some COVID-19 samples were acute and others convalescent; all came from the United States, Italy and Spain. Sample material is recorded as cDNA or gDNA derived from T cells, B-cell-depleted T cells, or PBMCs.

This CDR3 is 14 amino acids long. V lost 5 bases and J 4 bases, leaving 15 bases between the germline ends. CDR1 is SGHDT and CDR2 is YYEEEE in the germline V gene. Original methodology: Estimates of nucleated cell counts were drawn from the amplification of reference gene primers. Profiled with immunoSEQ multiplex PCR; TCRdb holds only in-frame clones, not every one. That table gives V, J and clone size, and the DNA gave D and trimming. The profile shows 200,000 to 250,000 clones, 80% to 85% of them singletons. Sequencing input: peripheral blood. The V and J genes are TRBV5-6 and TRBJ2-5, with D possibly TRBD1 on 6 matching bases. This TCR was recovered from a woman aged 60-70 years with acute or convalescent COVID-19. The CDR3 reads CASRKFDRIETQYF. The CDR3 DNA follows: TGTGCCAGCAGAAAATTTGACAGGATAGAGACCCAGTACTTC.